This entry lists 32 T cell receptor beta chains sequenced from one sample in a study of shared clonotypes between healthy human individuals. In the naive CD8 group, cells lacked CD45RO and were positively selected for CCR7, so terminally differentiated effector memory CD45RA+ cells were left out. Using immunoSEQ multiplex PCR, the repertoire was profiled, and TCRdb retains in-frame clones only, with some absent. The sample includes about 2.1 million clones, just over 90% seen only once; the top ten take roughly 1.7%. The material sequenced was naive CD8+ T cells from PBMCs. These receptor sequences come from a man aged 18 to 30 in good health. Some clones in this sample may be carry-over from other donors' samples.

V gene TRBV7-6 combines with J gene TRBJ2-5; 10 nucleotides line up with TRBD2. From germline, CDR1 is SGHVS and CDR2 FNYEAQ. This CDR3 contains 16 residues. V lost 5 bases to trimming and J lost 4 bases; unmatched junction nucleotides: 10. The CDR3 sequence: CASSRRTSGDLETQYF. The CDR3 nucleotides are TGTGCCAGCAGCCGGAGGACTAGCGGAGATTTAGAGACCCAGTACTTC.

This chain uses TRBV7-3 with TRBJ2-1, with TRBD2 identical over 9 bases. Germline loops: CDR1 SGHTA, CDR2 FQGTGA. The CDR3 contains 17 residues. J lost 5 bases, V lost 1 base, and 9 bases had no gene match. As DNA, the CDR3 is TGTGCCAGCAGCTTAAGGGCGGGAGGGCCGGAGAACAATGAGCAGTTCTTC. Translating gives CASSLRAGGPENNEQFF.

The rearrangement joins TRBV9 to TRBJ2-7, with 11 bases matching TRBD1. Trimming at V came to 3 bases and at J to 7 bases, leaving 6 bases not matched to a gene. The CDR3 has 14 residues. Germline loops: CDR1 SGDLS, CDR2 YYNGEE. In nucleotides, the CDR3 is TGTGCCAGCAGCGGAGGACAGGGGGCGAGGGAGCAGTACTTC. It translates to CASSGGQGAREQYF.

The rearrangement links TRBV7-9 to TRBJ1-1; 9 bases are shared with TRBD1. CDR3 length: 11 amino acids. The J segment lost 7 bases and the V segment lost 10 bases, leaving 4 bases of the junction unmatched. CDR1 is SEHNR, CDR2 FQNEAQ, per germline (reference sequence). CDR3 region: CANRGLGEAFF. In DNA, the CDR3 is TGTGCCAACAGGGGGCTTGGTGAAGCTTTCTTT.

The rearrangement uses TRBV6-4 and TRBJ1-2, with D tentatively TRBD1 (5 bases). Trimming left V 0 bases short and J 5 bases short, with 13 bases between. CDR3 length: 15 amino acids. CDR1 and CDR2 from the germline V gene are MRHNA and SNTAGT. The CDR3 spells CASSDSISYRYGYTF. In DNA form, the CDR3 reads TGTGCCAGCAGTGACTCGATAAGTTACAGGTATGGCTACACCTTC.

This sequence joins TRBV7-8 and TRBJ2-7, with 8 positions matching TRBD2. The CDR3 spans 18 residues. Looked up from germline, CDR1 is SGHVS and CDR2 is FQNEAQ. The V segment lost 2 bases and the J segment 0 bases; nucleotides outside the gene matches: 12. As DNA, the CDR3 is TGTGCCAGCAGCTTATTAGGCTGGGGTAGCGGGAACTCCTACGAGCAGTACTTC. Residues: CASSLLGWGSGNSYEQYF.

The gene calls are TRBV27 and TRBJ2-6, with a possible D match to TRBD2 (5 bases). Per the germline V gene, CDR1 is MNHEY and CDR2 is SMNVEV (reference sequence). Trimming cost V 5 bases and J 12 bases, with 14 bases left between them. The CDR3 has 13 amino acids. The CDR3 protein is CASSTAGITVLTF. The CDR3 coding sequence is TGTGCCAGCAGTACGGCCGGGATTACCGTCCTGACTTTC. Drawing the rest from reference TRBV27 and TRBJ2-6, the complete variable domain is EAQVTQNPRYLITVTGKKLTVTCSQNMNHEYMSWYRQDPGLGLRQIYYSMNVEVTDKGDVPEGYKVSRKEKRNFPLILESPSPNQTSLYFCASSTAGITVLTFGAGSRLTVL.

This clone was counted a few times. The J gene is TRBJ1-1, the V gene TRBV25-1; D uncertain. Germline V CDR1 and CDR2: MGHDK, SYGVNS. This CDR3 contains 13 residues. V gave up 3 bases and J gave up 1 base, with 6 bases separating them. In nucleotides, the CDR3 is TGTGCCAGCAGTGAGGAACCGAACACTGAAGCTTTCTTT. It yields the protein CASSEEPNTEAFF.

This chain links TRBV7-9 with TRBJ2-5, with 13 bases aligning to TRBD2. The V and J ends lost 5 bases and 2 bases, in that order; junction bases with no gene match: 11. This CDR3 is 18 amino acids long. CDR1 and CDR2 from the germline V gene are SEHNR and FQNEAQ (reference sequence). CDR3 in DNA: TGTGCCAGCAGCCATAGACTAGCGGGAGGAGAGAAACAAGAGACCCAGTACTTC. Its translation is CASSHRLAGGEKQETQYF.

The CDR3 protein is CASAPRTGPNEKLFF. For the CDR3, the DNA is TGTGCCAGCGCACCAAGGACAGGGCCTAATGAAAAACTGTTTTTT. V and J are TRBV19 and TRBJ1-4, with 8 bases that match TRBD1. In germline, CDR1 is LNHDA, CDR2 SQIVND (reference sequence). The CDR3 extends over 15 amino acids. V lost 9 bases to trimming and J lost 3 bases; unmatched junction nucleotides: 9.

This chain uses TRBV5-6 with TRBJ1-1; perhaps TRBD1 as D (6 bases). The V end was cut by 5 bases, the J end by 10 bases, with 15 bases between. Germline values: CDR1 SGHDT, CDR2 YYEEEE. CDR3 size: 12 residues. DNA for the CDR3: TGTGCCAGCAGTTACCAGGGGAGGATAGCTTTCTTT. It is translated as CASSYQGRIAFF.

The V call is TRBV28, the J call TRBJ1-1; D may be TRBD1 (5 bases). The ends were cut back, 2 bases at V and 3 bases at J, with 10 bases in the middle. The CDR3 is 14 amino acids. Germline CDR1 MDHEN, CDR2 SYDVKM. CDR3 protein: CASSLGDEHTEAFF. The CDR3 DNA sequence: TGTGCCAGCAGTTTAGGGGACGAGCACACTGAAGCTTTCTTT.

The chain recombines TRBV28 with TRBJ2-5, with 9 bases lining up with TRBD1. Germline CDR1 reads MDHEN; CDR2 reads SYDVKM. Trimming at V came to 5 bases and at J to 4 bases, leaving 14 bases not matched to a gene. This CDR3 has 17 residues. The CDR3 DNA is TGTGCCAGCAGTCCCCGCCGCCGCAGGGGACAGGGAGAGACCCAGTACTTC. Its translation: CASSPRRRRGQGETQYF.

The CDR3 DNA reads TGTGCCAGCAGCAGTTCAGTTGAGCAGTTCTTC. Translation: CASSSSVEQFF. The V gene is TRBV5-6, the J gene TRBJ2-1, with unresolved D. The CDR3 consists of 11 residues. Germline CDR1 and CDR2: SGHDT and YYEEEE. V was shortened by 4 bases and J by 9 bases, with 8 bases between the two germline ends.

CDR3 amino acids: CAVGASGSYEQFF. The CDR3 nucleotides read TGCGCCGTGGGGGCTAGCGGGAGTTATGAGCAGTTCTTC. V usage is TRBV5-1 and J usage is TRBJ2-1; 10 bases fit TRBD2. The V segment lost 10 bases and the J segment 8 bases; nucleotides outside the gene matches: 9. The CDR3 has 13 residues. Germline-derived CDR1 and CDR2 are SGHRS and YFSETQ.

The chain employs TRBV19 and TRBJ1-5; no clear D. Germline CDR1 is LNHDA and CDR2 is SQIVND (reference sequence). The CDR3 is 19 amino acids. Trimming removed 1 base at V and 0 bases at J, with 19 bases between. The CDR3: CASSIGSIFRANSNQPQHF. The CDR3 region has the DNA TGTGCCAGTAGTATAGGGTCTATCTTTCGGGCGAATAGCAATCAGCCCCAGCATTTT.

The chain uses TRBV9 and TRBJ2-3, with D possibly TRBD2 on 5 matching bases. Germline CDR1 and CDR2: SGDLS and YYNGEE. Trimming took off 0 bases at V and 1 base at J, with 9 bases between the two ends. The CDR3 extends over 15 amino acids. CDR3 sequence (DNA): TGTGCCAGCAGCGTAGTGCCAGCGGGCACAGATACGCAGTATTTT. Protein product: CASSVVPAGTDTQYF.

The chain recombines TRBV27 with TRBJ1-2, with D possibly TRBD1 on 6 matching bases. The V gene lost 3 bases and the J gene lost 4 bases, with 12 bases spanning the gap. This CDR3 contains 14 residues. CDR1 is MNHEY and CDR2 is SMNVEV in the germline V gene (reference sequence). The CDR3 here is CASSLGQTGYGYTF. As DNA, the CDR3 is TGTGCCAGCAGTTTGGGCCAGACAGGCTATGGCTACACCTTC.

This chain connects TRBV2 to TRBJ2-7; 9 nucleotides match TRBD2. The CDR3 is 16 residues long. V was pared by 6 bases and J by 0 bases, with 9 bases of the junction left unmatched. Germline V CDR1 and CDR2: SNHLY, FYNNEI. The CDR3 loop reads CASRGDTSGYSYEQYF. Written as DNA, the CDR3 is TGTGCCAGCAGGGGGGATACTAGCGGGTACTCCTACGAGCAGTACTTC.

The CDR3 sequence is CASFSLQGDEQFF. In nucleotides, the CDR3 is TGTGCCAGTTTTTCCCTCCAGGGCGATGAGCAGTTCTTC. The chain links TRBV19 to TRBJ2-1; perhaps TRBD1 as D (5 bases). Germline CDR1 LNHDA, CDR2 SQIVND (reference sequence). With 8 bases removed from V and 8 bases from J, the gap between germline ends came to 16 bases. The CDR3 sequence is 13 residues long.

This chain uses TRBV14 with TRBJ2-5; D not resolved. The CDR3 extends over 12 amino acids. Looked up from germline, CDR1 is SGHDN and CDR2 is FVKESK. Between the trimmed V and J ends, which lost 0 bases and 5 bases, there was a span of 4 bases. This CDR3 reads CASSQDWETQYF. The CDR3 coding sequence is TGTGCCAGCAGCCAAGATTGGGAGACCCAGTACTTC.

The chain combines TRBV28 with TRBJ1-5, with 8 nucleotides matching TRBD1. Germline lookup yields CDR1 MDHEN and CDR2 SYDVKM. The length of the CDR3 is 15 residues. V trimming: 6 bases; J trimming: 6 bases; junction bases outside the gene matches: 10. The CDR3 DNA reads as TGTGCCAGCAGGCGACAAAACAGGGGGAGTCAGCCCCAGCATTTT. It specifies CASRRQNRGSQPQHF.

V is TRBV28 and J is TRBJ2-5, with TRBD2 matching 10 bases. The V and J ends lost 2 bases and 5 bases, in that order; junction bases with no gene match: 14. The CDR3 sequence is 18 residues long. Per germline, CDR1 MDHEN and CDR2 SYDVKM. CDR3 bases: TGTGCCAGCAGTTTAAGTCTTCCAAGGCTAGCGGGAGCGGAGACCCAGTACTTC. Protein sequence: CASSLSLPRLAGAETQYF.

The chain joins TRBV5-6 to TRBJ2-7; TRBD1 agrees at 9 bases. The CDR3 consists of 15 residues. Looked up from germline, CDR1 is SGHDT and CDR2 is YYEEEE. V gave up 5 bases and J gave up 5 bases; unmatched junction bases: 11. CDR3 bases: TGTGCCAGCAGGCCCCCCGGGACAGGGATCAACGAGCAGTACTTC. As protein: CASRPPGTGINEQYF. The full variable domain, rest sourced from reference TRBV5-6 and TRBJ2-7, is DAGVTQSPTHLIKTRGQQVTLRCSPKSGHDTVSWYQQALGQGPQFIFQYYEEEERQRGNFPDRFSGHQFPNYSSELNVNALLLGDSALYLCASRPPGTGINEQYFGPGTRLTVT.

The chain links TRBV7-9 to TRBJ2-3; 7 bases are a match to TRBD2. In germline, CDR1 is SEHNR, CDR2 FQNEAQ (reference sequence). The CDR3 spans 17 residues. The ends lost 5 bases at V and 3 bases at J; junction bases unmatched: 14. The chain's CDR3 is CASSPSPRESGTDTQYF. In DNA, the CDR3 is TGTGCCAGCAGCCCGAGTCCGCGGGAGTCGGGGACAGATACGCAGTATTTT.

The rearrangement joins TRBV7-2 to TRBJ1-1; 7 nucleotides align to TRBD1. With V trimmed by 2 bases and J by 6 bases, 6 bases remained unmatched. CDR1 is SGHTA and CDR2 is FQGNSA in the germline V gene. The CDR3 runs to 14 residues. The CDR3 spells CASSLLLQGSEAFF. The CDR3 bases are TGTGCCAGCAGCTTACTCTTACAGGGGTCTGAAGCTTTCTTT. The full variable domain, rest sourced from reference TRBV7-2 and TRBJ1-1, is GAGVSQSPSNKVTEKGKDVELRCDPISGHTALYWYRQSLGQGLEFLIYFQGNSAPDKSGLPSDRFSAERTGGSVSTLTIQRTQQEDSAVYLCASSLLLQGSEAFFGQGTRLTVV.

This clone was observed a handful of times. V usage is TRBV9 and J usage is TRBJ1-4; D is unclear. This CDR3 is 12 amino acids long. Germline V gene data show CDR1 as SGDLS and CDR2 as YYNGEE. V was cut by 0 bases and J by 10 bases, with 7 bases left in between. CDR3 sequence (DNA): TGTGCCAGCAGCGTAGATGGTGGAAAACTGTTTTTT. Translated, it gives CASSVDGGKLFF.

This chain uses TRBV6-1 with TRBJ2-7; the D is unclear. V shed 0 bases and J shed 0 bases, with 21 bases lying between them. Germline CDR1 is MNHNS and CDR2 is SASEGT. The CDR3 has 19 residues. CDR3 nucleotides: TGTGCCAGCAGTGAAGCGGAAGGAGACGGTCTATTGAGCTCCTACGAGCAGTACTTC. Its translation: CASSEAEGDGLLSSYEQYF.

This chain joins TRBV5-1 and TRBJ2-3, with 7 bases fitting TRBD1. Losses at the gene ends were 5 bases for V and 4 bases for J; bases not matched to a gene: 10. Germline V gene data show CDR1 as SGHRS and CDR2 as YFSETQ. CDR3 length equals 15 residues. The CDR3 coding sequence is TGCGCCAGCAGACAGCGACAGGGTAATTCAGATACGCAGTATTTT. Protein sequence: CASRQRQGNSDTQYF.

This sequence joins TRBV7-9 and TRBJ2-7, with D perhaps matching TRBD2 (6 bases). The CDR3 contains 15 residues. V lost 5 bases, J lost 2 bases, and 16 bases lay in between. The germline V gene has CDR1 SEHNR and CDR2 FQNEAQ (reference sequence). The chain's CDR3 is CASSLAGSSAYEQYF. The CDR3 DNA is TGTGCCAGCAGCCTGGCGGGGAGCTCCGCCTACGAGCAGTACTTC.

There are a few counts of this clone. This chain joins TRBV5-3 and TRBJ1-5; maybe TRBD1 (5 bases). TRBV5-3 is an ORF, with its function uncertain. Trimming left V 3 bases short and J 4 bases short, with 11 bases between. This CDR3 is 14 amino acids long. The CDR3 loop is CARSCQGLNQPQHF. The CDR3 DNA sequence: TGTGCCAGAAGCTGCCAGGGCCTGAATCAGCCCCAGCATTTT.

The rearrangement links TRBV4-1 to TRBJ1-1; D might be TRBD1 (6 bases). V was shortened by 2 bases and J by 8 bases, with 15 bases between the two germline ends. Germline V CDR1 and CDR2: MGHRA, YSYEKL. The CDR3 spans 14 residues. In DNA form, the CDR3 reads TGCGCCAGCAGCCAACCCGGAGGGGGGGCAGAAGCTTTCTTT. Its protein product is CASSQPGGGAEAFF.